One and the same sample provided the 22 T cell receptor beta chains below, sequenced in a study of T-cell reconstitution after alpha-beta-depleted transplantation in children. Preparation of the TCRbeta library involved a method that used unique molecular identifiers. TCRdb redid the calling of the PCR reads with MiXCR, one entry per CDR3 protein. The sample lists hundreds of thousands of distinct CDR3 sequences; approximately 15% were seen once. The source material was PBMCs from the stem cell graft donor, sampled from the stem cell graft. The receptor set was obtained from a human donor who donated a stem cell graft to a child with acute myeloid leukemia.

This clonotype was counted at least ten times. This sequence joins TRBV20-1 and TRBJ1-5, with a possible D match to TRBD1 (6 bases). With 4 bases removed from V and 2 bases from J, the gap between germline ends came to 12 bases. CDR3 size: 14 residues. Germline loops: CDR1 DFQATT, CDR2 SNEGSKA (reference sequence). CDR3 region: CSAKVGGGNQPQHF. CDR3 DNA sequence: TGCAGTGCTAAGGTGGGGGGCGGCAATCAGCCCCAGCATTTT.

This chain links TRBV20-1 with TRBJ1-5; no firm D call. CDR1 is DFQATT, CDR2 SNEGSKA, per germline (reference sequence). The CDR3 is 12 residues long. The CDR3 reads CSAGGSNQPQHF. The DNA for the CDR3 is TGCAGCGCGGGTGGGAGCAATCAGCCCCAGCATTTT.

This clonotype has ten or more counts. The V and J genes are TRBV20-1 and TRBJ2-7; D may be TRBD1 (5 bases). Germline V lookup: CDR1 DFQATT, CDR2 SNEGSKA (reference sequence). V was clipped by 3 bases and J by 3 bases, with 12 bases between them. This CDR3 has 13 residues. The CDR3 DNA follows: TGCAGTGCTAGGATTCAGGGTGGCTACGAGCAGTACTTC. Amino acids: CSARIQGGYEQYF.

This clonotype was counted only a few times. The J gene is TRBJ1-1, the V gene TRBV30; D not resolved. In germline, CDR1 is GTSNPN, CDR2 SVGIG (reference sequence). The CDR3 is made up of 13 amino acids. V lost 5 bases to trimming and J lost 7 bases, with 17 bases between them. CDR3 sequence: CAWGQAEWGEAFF. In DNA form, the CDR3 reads TGTGCCTGGGGTCAGGCCGAGTGGGGTGAAGCTTTCTTT.

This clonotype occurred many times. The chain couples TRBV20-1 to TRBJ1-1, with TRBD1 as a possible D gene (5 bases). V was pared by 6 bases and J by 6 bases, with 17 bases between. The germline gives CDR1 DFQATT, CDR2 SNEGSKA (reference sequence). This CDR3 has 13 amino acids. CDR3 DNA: TGCAGTGCCAGCCCAGGGACGCCGGCTGAAGCTTTCTTT. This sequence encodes CSASPGTPAEAFF.

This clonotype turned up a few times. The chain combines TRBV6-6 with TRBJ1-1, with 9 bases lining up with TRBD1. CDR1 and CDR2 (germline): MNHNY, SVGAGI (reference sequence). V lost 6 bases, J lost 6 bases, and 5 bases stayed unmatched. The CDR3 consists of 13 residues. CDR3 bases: TGTGCCAGCAGGGACAGGGGAAGGCCTGAAGCTTTCTTT. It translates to CASRDRGRPEAFF.

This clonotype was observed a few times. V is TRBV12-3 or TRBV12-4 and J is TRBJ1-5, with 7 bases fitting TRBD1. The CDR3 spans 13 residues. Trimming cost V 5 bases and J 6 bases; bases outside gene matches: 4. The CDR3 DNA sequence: TGTGCCAGCAGTCGACAGGGAGGTCAGCCCCAGCATTTT. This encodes CASSRQGGQPQHF.

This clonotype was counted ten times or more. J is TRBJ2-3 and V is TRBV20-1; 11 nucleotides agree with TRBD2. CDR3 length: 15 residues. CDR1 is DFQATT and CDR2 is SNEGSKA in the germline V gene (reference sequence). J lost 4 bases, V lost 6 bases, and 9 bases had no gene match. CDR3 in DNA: TGCAGTGCCTCGTCGACTAGCGGGGCCGCAGATACGCAGTATTTT. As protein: CSASSTSGAADTQYF.

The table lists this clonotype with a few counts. CDR3 sequence (DNA): TGTGCCAGCAGCCCGTCTAGCGGGGGATATGACGAGCAGTACTTC. As protein: CASSPSSGGYDEQYF. V gene TRBV7-3 combines with J gene TRBJ2-7; 10 nucleotides align to TRBD2. The CDR3 is 15 residues long. Germline V gene data show CDR1 as SGHTA and CDR2 as FQGTGA. V gave up 5 bases and J gave up 5 bases; unmatched junction bases: 9.

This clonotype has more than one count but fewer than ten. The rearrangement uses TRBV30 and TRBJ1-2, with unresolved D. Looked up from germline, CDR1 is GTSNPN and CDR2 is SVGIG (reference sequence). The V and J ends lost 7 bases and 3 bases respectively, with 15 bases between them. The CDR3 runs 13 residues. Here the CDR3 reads CALQFLSDYGYTF. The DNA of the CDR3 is TGTGCCTTACAGTTTTTGAGTGACTATGGCTACACCTTC.

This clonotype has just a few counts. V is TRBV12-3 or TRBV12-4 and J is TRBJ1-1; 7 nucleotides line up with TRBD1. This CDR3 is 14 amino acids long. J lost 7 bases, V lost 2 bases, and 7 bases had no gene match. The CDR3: CASSLRGPRDEAFF. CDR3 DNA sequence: TGTGCCAGCAGTTTAAGGGGGCCAAGGGATGAAGCTTTCTTT.

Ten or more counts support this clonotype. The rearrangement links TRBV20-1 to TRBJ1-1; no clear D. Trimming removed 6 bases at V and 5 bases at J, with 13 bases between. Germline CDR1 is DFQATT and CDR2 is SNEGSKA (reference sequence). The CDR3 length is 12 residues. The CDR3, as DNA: TGCAGTGCGCTACAGTTGGGGACTGAAGCTTTCTTT. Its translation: CSALQLGTEAFF.

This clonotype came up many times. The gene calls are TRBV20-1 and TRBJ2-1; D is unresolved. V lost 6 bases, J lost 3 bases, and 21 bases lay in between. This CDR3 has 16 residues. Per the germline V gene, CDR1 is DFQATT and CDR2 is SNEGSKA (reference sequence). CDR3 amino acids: CSALPIGPSGYNEQFF. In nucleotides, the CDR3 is TGCAGTGCCTTACCAATCGGACCATCCGGCTACAATGAGCAGTTCTTC.

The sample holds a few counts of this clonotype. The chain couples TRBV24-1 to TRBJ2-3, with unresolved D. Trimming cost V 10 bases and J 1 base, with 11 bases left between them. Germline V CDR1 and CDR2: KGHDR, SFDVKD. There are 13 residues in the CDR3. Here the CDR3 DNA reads TGTGCCACGAAAGGACCTGGCACAGATACGCAGTATTTT. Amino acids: CATKGPGTDTQYF.

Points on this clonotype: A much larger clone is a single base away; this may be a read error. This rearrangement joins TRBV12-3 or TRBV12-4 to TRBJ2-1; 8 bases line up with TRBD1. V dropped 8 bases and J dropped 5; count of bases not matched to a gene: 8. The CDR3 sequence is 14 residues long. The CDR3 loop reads CASSPGGWDNEQFF. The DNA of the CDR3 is TGTGCCAGCTCACCAGGGGGCTGGGACAATGAGCAGTTCTTC.

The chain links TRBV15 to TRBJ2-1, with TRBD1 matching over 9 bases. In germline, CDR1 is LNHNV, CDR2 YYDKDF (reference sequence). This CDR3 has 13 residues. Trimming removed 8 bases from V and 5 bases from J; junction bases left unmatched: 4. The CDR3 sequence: CATRQGEDNEQFF. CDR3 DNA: TGTGCCACCCGACAGGGGGAGGACAATGAGCAGTTCTTC.

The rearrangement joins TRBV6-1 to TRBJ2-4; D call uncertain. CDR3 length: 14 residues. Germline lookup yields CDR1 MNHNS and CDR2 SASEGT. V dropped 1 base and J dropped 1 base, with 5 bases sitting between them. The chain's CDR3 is CASSEGWAKNIQYF. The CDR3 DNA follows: TGTGCCAGCAGTGAAGGGTGGGCCAAAAACATTCAGTACTTC.

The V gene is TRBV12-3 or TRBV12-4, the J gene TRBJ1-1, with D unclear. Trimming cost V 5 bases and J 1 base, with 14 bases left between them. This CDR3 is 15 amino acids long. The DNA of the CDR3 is TGTGCCAGCAGTCCACAGCCCCTCCCGAACACTGAAGCTTTCTTT. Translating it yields CASSPQPLPNTEAFF.

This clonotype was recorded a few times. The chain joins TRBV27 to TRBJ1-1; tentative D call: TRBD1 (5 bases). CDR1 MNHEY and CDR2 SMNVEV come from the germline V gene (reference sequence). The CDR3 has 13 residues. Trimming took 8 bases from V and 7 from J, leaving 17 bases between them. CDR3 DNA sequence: TGTGCCAGCGGGCTCAGTCCAGGGAATGAAGCTTTCTTT. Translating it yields CASGLSPGNEAFF.

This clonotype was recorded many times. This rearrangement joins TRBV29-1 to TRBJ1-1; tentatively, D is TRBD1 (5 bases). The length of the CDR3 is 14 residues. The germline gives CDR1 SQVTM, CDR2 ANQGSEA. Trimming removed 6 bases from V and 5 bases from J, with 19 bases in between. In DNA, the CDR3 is TGCAGCGTCATTTCCAGGGCGTATGGGACTGAAGCTTTCTTT. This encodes CSVISRAYGTEAFF. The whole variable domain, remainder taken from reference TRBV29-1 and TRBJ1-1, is SAVISQKPSRDICQRGTSLTIQCQVDSQVTMMFWYRQQPGQSLTLIATANQGSEATYESGFVIDKFPISRPNLTFSTLTVSNMSPEDSSIYLCSVISRAYGTEAFFGQGTRLTVV.

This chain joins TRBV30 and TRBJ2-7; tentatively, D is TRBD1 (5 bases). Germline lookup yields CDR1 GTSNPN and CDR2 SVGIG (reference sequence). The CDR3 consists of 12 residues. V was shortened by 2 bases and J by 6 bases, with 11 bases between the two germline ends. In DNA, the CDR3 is TGTGCCTGGAGTCCCACAGGATCCGAGCAGTACTTC. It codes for CAWSPTGSEQYF.

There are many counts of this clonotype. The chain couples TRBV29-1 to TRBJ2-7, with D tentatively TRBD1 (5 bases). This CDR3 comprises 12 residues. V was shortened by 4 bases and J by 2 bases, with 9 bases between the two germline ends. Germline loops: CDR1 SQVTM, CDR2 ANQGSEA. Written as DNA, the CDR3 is TGCAGCGTTGGAATGACAGCCTACGAGCAGTACGTC. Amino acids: CSVGMTAYEQYV.